These 27 T cell receptor beta chains originate from one sample sequenced in a study of cytomegalovirus exposure and HLA in healthy donors. The PCR made use of 60 Vbeta and 13 Jbeta primers. Some clones are missing from TCRdb's copy, which holds only in-frame ones; the method was immunoSEQ multiplex PCR. Of about 270,000 clones in the sample, 65% to 85% were seen once. The specimen was PBMCs. These receptor sequences come from a female donor in good health and CMV-seronegative.

This chain links TRBV19 with TRBJ2-3; D perhaps matches TRBD1 (5 bases). Germline loops: CDR1 LNHDA, CDR2 SQIVND (reference sequence). The CDR3 length is 14 residues. V was pared by 7 bases and J by 2 bases, with 13 bases between. The CDR3 spells CASKTVFSTDTQYF. CDR3 DNA sequence: TGTGCCAGTAAGACAGTTTTCTCCACAGATACGCAGTATTTT.

The chain recombines TRBV6-5 with TRBJ2-5; maybe TRBD1 (5 bases). The J call is in doubt because the DNA end fits TRBJ2-7 better. The CDR3 contains 14 residues. Per the germline V gene, CDR1 is MNHEY and CDR2 is SVGAGI. The CDR3 DNA is TGTGCCAGCAGTTCCCTGACAGACTCCTACGAGCAGTACTTC. Its protein product is CASSSLTDSYEQYF.

The chain is built from TRBV15 and TRBJ2-3; no firm D call. V lost 0 bases and J lost 2, with 15 bases in between. The germline gives CDR1 LNHNV, CDR2 YYDKDF (reference sequence). CDR3 length equals 17 residues. CDR3 region: CATSRDSAVLPTDTQYF. CDR3 nucleotides: TGTGCCACCAGCAGAGATTCTGCGGTGTTACCCACAGATACGCAGTATTTT. The whole variable domain, remainder taken from reference TRBV15 and TRBJ2-3, is DAMVIQNPRYQVTQFGKPVTLSCSQTLNHNVMYWYQQKSSQAPKLLFHYYDKDFNNEADTPDNFQSRRPNTSFCFLDIRSPGLGDTAMYLCATSRDSAVLPTDTQYFGPGTRLTVL.

The CDR3, as DNA: TGTGCCAGCAGCTCCACCGGGACAGAGAGCATATACGAGCAGTACTTC. It translates to CASSSTGTESIYEQYF. The chain combines TRBV7-9 with TRBJ2-7; 7 bases agree with TRBD1. The CDR3 runs to 16 residues. V was pared by 4 bases and J by 4 bases, with 13 bases of the junction left unmatched. Per germline, CDR1 SEHNR and CDR2 FQNEAQ (reference sequence).

The V call is TRBV5-6, the J call TRBJ2-2, with a weak D call TRBD1 (5 bases). Germline V gene sequence: CDR1 SGHDT, CDR2 YYEEEE. Between the trimmed V and J ends, which lost 4 bases and 3 bases, there was a span of 16 bases. CDR3 size: 16 residues. Written as DNA, the CDR3 is TGTGCCAGCAGCACCGTTCAGGGTGTCGACACCGGGGAGCTGTTTTTT. Amino acid sequence: CASSTVQGVDTGELFF.

In this sample, this clone turned up once. The CDR3, as DNA: TGTGCCAGCAGCGACCCCGGGGACACCGAGGGAGAGCAGTACTTC. This codes for CASSDPGDTEGEQYF. V and J are TRBV9 and TRBJ2-5; D may be TRBD1 (6 bases). V lost 3 bases, J lost 11 bases, and 23 bases lay in between. The CDR3 is 15 residues long. From germline, CDR1 is SGDLS and CDR2 YYNGEE.

The chain links TRBV18 to TRBJ1-5; 9 bases fit TRBD1. With 5 bases clipped from V and 5 bases from J, the junction kept 7 bases outside the gene matches. Per the germline V gene, CDR1 is KGHSH and CDR2 is LQKENI. This CDR3 contains 15 residues. This CDR3 is CASSSQGADYQPQHF. As DNA, the CDR3 is TGTGCCAGCTCATCACAGGGGGCGGATTATCAGCCCCAGCATTTT.

The chain links TRBV9 to TRBJ2-3, with 7 bases that match TRBD2. The CDR3 runs to 15 residues. The J segment lost 9 bases and the V segment lost 0 bases, leaving 10 bases of the junction unmatched. Germline lookup yields CDR1 SGDLS and CDR2 YYNGEE. The CDR3 loop reads CASSVAAGEVGTQYF. CDR3 coding DNA: TGTGCCAGCAGCGTAGCGGCGGGAGAGGTCGGGACGCAGTATTTT.

This clone came up a few times. The chain carries TRBV5-1 and TRBJ2-1; possible D gene TRBD1, 6 bases. This CDR3 has 14 residues. Germline CDR1 and CDR2: SGHRS and YFSETQ. Trimming stripped 4 bases from V and 5 bases from J, with 13 bases between. The CDR3 region is CASSARDINNEQFF. CDR3 DNA: TGCGCCAGCAGCGCCCGGGACATAAACAATGAGCAGTTCTTC.

In this sample, this clone turned up a few times. J is TRBJ1-5 and V is TRBV7-9; 9 bases agree with TRBD1. The V segment lost 3 bases and the J segment 4 bases; nucleotides outside the gene matches: 1. Germline CDR1 is SEHNR and CDR2 is FQNEAQ (reference sequence). This CDR3 is 14 amino acids long. The CDR3 loop is CASSLGQGNQPQHF. The DNA for the CDR3 is TGTGCCAGCAGCTTGGGACAGGGAAATCAGCCCCAGCATTTT.

The rearrangement uses TRBV7-8 and TRBJ2-1; D may be TRBD1 (5 bases). The length of the CDR3 is 12 residues. Per the germline V gene, CDR1 is SGHVS and CDR2 is FQNEAQ. Deletions cut 5 bases from V and 9 bases from J, with 11 bases between. Here the CDR3 reads CASSLTQGEQFF. In DNA, the CDR3 is TGTGCCAGCAGCCTGACGCAGGGTGAGCAGTTCTTC.

This clone occurred once. V and J are TRBV2 and TRBJ2-7, with TRBD2 matching over 7 bases. The CDR3 has 11 amino acids. Germline CDR1 SNHLY, CDR2 FYNNEI. The ends lost 10 bases at V and 3 bases at J; junction bases unmatched: 3. CDR3 sequence: CATTGGYEQYF. The CDR3 region has the DNA TGTGCCACCACGGGGGGCTACGAGCAGTACTTC.

The CDR3 here is CASTGAYNEQFF. The CDR3 coding sequence is TGTGCCAGCACCGGGGCCTACAATGAGCAGTTCTTC. The rearrangement joins TRBV7-9 to TRBJ2-1; D perhaps matches TRBD2 (5 bases). Trimming took 7 bases from V and 2 from J, leaving 6 bases between them. The CDR3 is 12 residues long. CDR1 and CDR2 (germline): SEHNR, FQNEAQ (reference sequence).

The rearrangement links TRBV28 to TRBJ2-5, with 8 bases lining up with TRBD2. Germline CDR1 reads MDHEN; CDR2 reads SYDVKM. V was clipped by 8 bases and J by 5 bases; unmatched bases: 1. This CDR3 is 11 amino acids long. The CDR3 region is CASRGGETQYF. CDR3 DNA: TGTGCCAGCCGGGGGGGGGAGACCCAGTACTTC.

This chain uses TRBV5-1 with TRBJ2-1; 10 positions agree with TRBD2. CDR1 and CDR2 from the germline V gene are SGHRS and YFSETQ. The length of the CDR3 is 15 residues. The J segment lost 9 bases and the V segment lost 0 bases, leaving 6 bases of the junction unmatched. The CDR3 nucleotides read TGCGCCAGCAGCTTGGGCCTAGCGGGAGATAGTGAGCAGTTCTTC. Residues: CASSLGLAGDSEQFF.

This clone was picked up a small number of times. The gene calls are TRBV6-6 and TRBJ1-4, with TRBD1 matching 9 bases. There are 16 residues in the CDR3. The junction had 7 bases not matched to a gene; V was cut back by 4 bases and J by 4 bases. Per germline, CDR1 MNHNY and CDR2 SVGAGI (reference sequence). DNA for the CDR3: TGTGCCAGCAGTTCCATCTGGGACAGGGTTAATGAAAAACTGTTTTTT. Translation: CASSSIWDRVNEKLFF.

The gene calls are TRBV14 and TRBJ1-2; 8 bases are a match to TRBD1. The CDR3 covers 15 residues. Germline assignment: CDR1 SGHDN and CDR2 FVKESK. The V and J ends lost 0 bases and 7 bases, in that order; junction bases with no gene match: 7. CDR3 loop: CASSQEDRDGLGYTF. CDR3 sequence (DNA): TGTGCCAGCAGCCAAGAGGACAGGGATGGGCTTGGCTACACCTTC.

This chain connects TRBV27 to TRBJ1-3; possibly TRBD1 for D (6 bases). Trimming left V 4 bases short and J 0 bases short, with 10 bases between. CDR1 and CDR2 from the germline V gene are MNHEY and SMNVEV (reference sequence). The CDR3 is 15 amino acids. As DNA, the CDR3 is TGTGCCAGCAGTTCGGACAGAGGCTCTGGAAACACCATATATTTT. Amino acid sequence: CASSSDRGSGNTIYF.

This sequence joins TRBV7-6 and TRBJ2-2; 9 bases fit TRBD2. The CDR3 runs to 16 residues. Germline V lookup: CDR1 SGHVS, CDR2 FNYEAQ. J lost 5 bases, V lost 0 bases, and 4 bases had no gene match. The CDR3 DNA reads TGTGCCAGCAGCTTAGCGGCTAGCGGGAAAACCGGGGAGCTGTTTTTT. It yields the protein CASSLAASGKTGELFF.

The chain carries TRBV10-3 and TRBJ2-7; 13 bases agree with TRBD2. CDR3 length equals 15 residues. Germline V lookup: CDR1 ENHRY, CDR2 SYGVKD. Trimming at V came to 3 bases and at J to 6 bases, leaving 5 bases not matched to a gene. The CDR3 loop reads CAISERLAGGAEQYF. The CDR3 bases are TGTGCCATCAGTGAACGACTAGCGGGAGGCGCCGAGCAGTACTTC.

This clone showed up just a few times. The V gene is TRBV19, the J gene TRBJ2-7; 8 bases map to TRBD1. With V trimmed by 1 base and J by 4 bases, 6 bases remained unmatched. The CDR3 loop spans 15 amino acids. Germline CDR1 is LNHDA and CDR2 is SQIVND (reference sequence). CDR3 DNA sequence: TGTGCCAGTAGTATAGCTCTGGGACAGGTTTACGAGCAGTACTTC. Residues: CASSIALGQVYEQYF.

The chain joins TRBV4-1 to TRBJ2-4, with a weak D call TRBD1 (5 bases). Germline V lookup: CDR1 MGHRA, CDR2 YSYEKL. The V and J ends lost 1 base and 0 bases respectively, with 7 bases between them. The CDR3 has 15 residues. CDR3: CASSQVRVAKNIQYF. The DNA for the CDR3 is TGCGCCAGCAGCCAAGTCAGGGTAGCCAAAAACATTCAGTACTTC.

This clone was observed a few times. This chain uses TRBV15 with TRBJ2-7, with TRBD1 identical over 11 bases. From germline, CDR1 is LNHNV and CDR2 YYDKDF (reference sequence). Losses at the gene ends were 0 bases for V and 5 bases for J; bases not matched to a gene: 12. This CDR3 is 18 amino acids long. In nucleotides, the CDR3 is TGTGCCACCAGCAGAGATCCCGTTGGGACAGGGGGAAAAAACGAGCAGTACTTC. Its protein is CATSRDPVGTGGKNEQYF. Variable domain in full (rest from reference TRBV15 and TRBJ2-7): DAMVIQNPRYQVTQFGKPVTLSCSQTLNHNVMYWYQQKSSQAPKLLFHYYDKDFNNEADTPDNFQSRRPNTSFCFLDIRSPGLGDTAMYLCATSRDPVGTGGKNEQYFGPGTRLTVT.

The J gene is TRBJ1-5, the V gene TRBV5-8; D is unresolved. The CDR3 consists of 15 residues. Trimming shortened V by 0 bases and J by 1 base, and 8 bases separated the two germline ends. Looked up from germline, CDR1 is SGHTS and CDR2 is YDEGEE. Written as DNA, the CDR3 is TGTGCCAGCAGCTTGGGGCGGCGAAGCAATCAGCCCCAGCATTTT. It specifies CASSLGRRSNQPQHF.

V is TRBV11-2 and J is TRBJ1-1, with D possibly being TRBD1 (6 bases). The CDR3 runs 15 residues. Germline V gene sequence: CDR1 SGHAT, CDR2 FQNNGV. Trimming cost V 5 bases and J 3 bases, with 16 bases left between them. CDR3 coding DNA: TGTGCCAGCAGCCCGTATACCGGGACATACACTGAAGCTTTCTTT. Its protein is CASSPYTGTYTEAFF.

The rearrangement joins TRBV7-6 to TRBJ2-7; 7 bases map to TRBD2. After removal of 5 bases from V and 5 bases from J, the junction contained 6 bases not matched to a gene. CDR1 SGHVS and CDR2 FNYEAQ come from the germline V gene. The CDR3 has 13 amino acids. This chain's CDR3 is CASSPPGRDEQYF. The CDR3 region has the DNA TGTGCCAGCAGCCCCCCGGGGAGGGACGAGCAGTACTTC.

This rearrangement joins TRBV6-5 to TRBJ2-1, with 12 bases matching TRBD2. V lost 6 bases and J lost 7; bases outside the gene matches: 1. This CDR3 has 13 residues. The germline gives CDR1 MNHEY, CDR2 SVGAGI. CDR3 region: CASRTSGGNEQFF. In DNA, the CDR3 is TGTGCCAGCAGGACTAGCGGGGGTAATGAGCAGTTCTTC.